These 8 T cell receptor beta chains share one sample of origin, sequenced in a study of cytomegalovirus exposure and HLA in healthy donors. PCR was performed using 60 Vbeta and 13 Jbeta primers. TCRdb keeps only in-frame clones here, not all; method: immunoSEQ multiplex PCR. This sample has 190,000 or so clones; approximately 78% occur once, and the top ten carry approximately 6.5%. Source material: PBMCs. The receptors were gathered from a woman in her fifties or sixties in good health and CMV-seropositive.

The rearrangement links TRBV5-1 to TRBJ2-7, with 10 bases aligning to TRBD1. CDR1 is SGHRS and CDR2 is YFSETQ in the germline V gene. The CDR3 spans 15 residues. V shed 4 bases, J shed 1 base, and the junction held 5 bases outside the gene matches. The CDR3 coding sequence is TGCGCCAGCAGCCCTGGACAGGGGGGATCCTACGAGCAGTACTTC. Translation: CASSPGQGGSYEQYF.

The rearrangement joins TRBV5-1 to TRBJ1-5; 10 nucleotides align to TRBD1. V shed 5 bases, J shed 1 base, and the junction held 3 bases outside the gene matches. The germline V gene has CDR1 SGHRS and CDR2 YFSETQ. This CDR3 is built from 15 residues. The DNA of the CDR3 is TGCGCCAGCAGTATGACAGGGGGCAGCAATCAGCCCCAGCATTTT. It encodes CASSMTGGSNQPQHF.

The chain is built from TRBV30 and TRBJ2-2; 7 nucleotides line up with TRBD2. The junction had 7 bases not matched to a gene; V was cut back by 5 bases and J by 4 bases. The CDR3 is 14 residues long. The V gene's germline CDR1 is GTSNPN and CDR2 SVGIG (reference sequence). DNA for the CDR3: TGTGCCTGGGGATGGGGGGGGTCCACCGGGGAGCTGTTTTTT. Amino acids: CAWGWGGSTGELFF.

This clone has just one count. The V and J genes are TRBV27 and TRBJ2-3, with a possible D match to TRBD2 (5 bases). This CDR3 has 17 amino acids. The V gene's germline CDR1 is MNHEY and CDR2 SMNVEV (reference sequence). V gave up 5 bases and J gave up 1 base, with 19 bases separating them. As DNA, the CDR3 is TGTGCCAGCAGTCCTTTCGGAGTAGCGTACGGCACAGATACGCAGTATTTT. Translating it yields CASSPFGVAYGTDTQYF.

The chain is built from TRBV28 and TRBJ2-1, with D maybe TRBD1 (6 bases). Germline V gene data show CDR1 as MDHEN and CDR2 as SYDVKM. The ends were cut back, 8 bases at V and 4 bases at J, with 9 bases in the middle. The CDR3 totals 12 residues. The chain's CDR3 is CASGQIYNEQFF. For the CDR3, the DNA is TGTGCCAGCGGACAGATTTACAATGAGCAGTTCTTC.

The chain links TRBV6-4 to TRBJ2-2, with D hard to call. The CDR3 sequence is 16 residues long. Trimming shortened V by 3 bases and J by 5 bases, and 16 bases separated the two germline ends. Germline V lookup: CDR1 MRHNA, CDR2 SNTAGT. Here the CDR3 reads CASSDRGYGDTGELFF. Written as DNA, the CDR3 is TGTGCCAGCAGTGATCGAGGATATGGAGATACCGGGGAGCTGTTTTTT.

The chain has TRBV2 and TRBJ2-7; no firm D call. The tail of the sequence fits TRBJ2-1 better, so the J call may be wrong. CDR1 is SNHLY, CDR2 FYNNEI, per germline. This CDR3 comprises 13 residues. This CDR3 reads CASSVLGPNEQFF. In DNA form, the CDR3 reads TGTGCCAGCAGTGTACTGGGCCCCAATGAGCAGTTCTTC.

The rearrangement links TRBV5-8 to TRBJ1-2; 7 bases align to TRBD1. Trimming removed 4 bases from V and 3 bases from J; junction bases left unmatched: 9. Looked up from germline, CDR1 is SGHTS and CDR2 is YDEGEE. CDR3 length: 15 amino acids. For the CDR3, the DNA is TGTGCCAGCAGCATGAGACAGGGAATCTACTATGGCTACACCTTC. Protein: CASSMRQGIYYGYTF.